A selection of T cell receptor beta chains follows, all from one sample in a study of blood T cells in healthy people across ages. TCRdb re-derived calls from the 5' RACE reads in MiXCR, one entry per CDR3 protein. The table records around 970,000 distinct CDR3 sequences, around 54% of them present only once. The source material was blood. Source of these receptors: a woman aged 60-75 years in good health. The CDR3 runs from the conserved cysteine through the conserved F or W. The size entry is marked missing in some rows and otherwise reads once, few, many or a size class.

>TRBV20-1|few|TRBJ2-7
CSATDNYEQYF
>TRBV4-1|NA|TRBJ2-1
CASSQRLAGVGEQFF
>TRBV20-1|NA|TRBJ1-1
CSASSGGVDTEAFF
>TRBV28|NA|TRBJ2-7
CASSFCSSVGPGSYEQYF
>TRBV20-1|NA|TRBJ2-3
CSARELSGRAGADTQYF
>TRBV29-1|NA|TRBJ2-7
CSVDLSGRGYEQYF
>TRBV15|NA|TRBJ2-3
CATSRVSPGLAGSTDTQYF
>TRBV29-1|few|TRBJ1-1
CSAHVGGNTEAFF
>TRBV20-1|NA|TRBJ1-4
CSATLGAGTNEKLFF
>TRBV18|NA|TRBJ2-7
CASSPLQGPEQYF
>TRBV7-2|NA|TRBJ2-4
CASSLAGLGARYF
>TRBV7-8|few|NA
CASSLTDRGLYEQYF
>TRBV4-1|NA|TRBJ2-7
CASSQDGGRTYEQYF
>TRBV7-2|NA|TRBJ2-1
CASTRSRTSGISEQFF
>TRBV30|NA|TRBJ2-3
CAWSVPGGSTDTQYF
>TRBV7-2|few|TRBJ2-5
CALHGGVGETQYF
>TRBV7-3|NA|TRBJ2-1
CASSLLGDNYNEQFF
>TRBV12-3/TRBV12-4|few|TRBJ2-3
CASSWDRGGTDTQYF
>TRBV29-1|NA|TRBJ1-2
CSVRDGNYGYTF
>TRBV5-5|NA|TRBJ2-5
CASSLGRKTYQETQYF
>TRBV13|few|TRBJ2-7
CASSLSGKAYEQYF
>TRBV20-1|NA|TRBJ2-3
CSAPSENTDTQYF
>TRBV20-1|NA|TRBJ1-3
CSARDSRSSGNTIYF
>TRBV6-5|NA|TRBJ2-7
CASSYLGQGPYEQYF
>TRBV7-9|NA|TRBJ1-2
CASSPGWYYGYTF
>TRBV2|NA|TRBJ2-6
CASTGEANVLTF
>TRBV5-6|NA|TRBJ2-1
CASSLAFNEQFF
>TRBV3-1|NA|TRBJ2-1
CASSQDVGLADFNEQFF
>TRBV7-2|NA|TRBJ2-5
CASRTQRRASATQYF
>TRBV10-2|few|NA
CASGHGGTNEQYF
>TRBV5-1|NA|TRBJ2-5
CASSLAPWDDSFQETQYF
>TRBV24-1|few|NA
CATASSSYNEQYF
>TRBV25-1|few|TRBJ2-1
CASSVEGEQFF
>TRBV2|NA|NA
CASKTTLDGMTQYF
>TRBV2|NA|TRBJ2-5
CASMKGLEETQYF
>TRBV6-2/TRBV6-3|once|TRBJ1-2
CASSYSWGPNHGYTF
>TRBV12-3/TRBV12-4|few|TRBJ1-5
CASIRGSNQPQHF
>TRBV20-1|NA|TRBJ2-1
CSASAGLAGDFTDEQFF
>TRBV11-2|few|TRBJ2-1
CASSQRSGSYNEQFF
>TRBV6-5|NA|TRBJ1-4
CASSDRGRGNEKLFF
>TRBV7-8|NA|TRBJ2-3
CASSSPPATDTQYF
>TRBV6-5|NA|TRBJ1-1
CASSYSSTVNTEAFF
>TRBV28|many|TRBJ1-2
CASSVRRWGGYTF
>TRBV10-3|NA|NA
CAISDPGYEQYF
>TRBV4-2|NA|TRBJ2-7
CASSHMTGDYEQYF
>TRBV12-3/TRBV12-4|few|TRBJ1-4
CASSSPGQGASEKLFF
>TRBV7-2|NA|TRBJ2-5
CASSLAGQTETQYF
>TRBV20-1|NA|TRBJ2-7
CSAMSPSRHEQYF